A selection of T cell receptor beta chains follows, all from one sample in a study of post-analysis software for immune sequencing data. TCRdb itself ran the PCR reads through MiXCR, one entry per CDR3 protein. The table includes some 690,000 distinct CDR3 sequences, over 45% detected once. Sequenced: blood. These receptors all stem from a girl aged 2-10 years with multiple sclerosis. Each CDR3 is given with its conserved first and last residue. The D gene is left open where the match is weak. Size tells how often a clone was seen (once, few, many) or the class of an expanded clone, and some rows leave it out.

.	.	TRBV29-1	TRBJ2-3	TGCAGCGTTTCCGGACCCTCAGGGGCCCACACAGATACGCAGTATTTT	CSVSGPSGAHTDTQYF
.	.	TRBV4-3	TRBJ1-2	TGCGCCAGCAGCCAAGATTCGGACCGGAACTATGGCTACACCTTC	CASSQDSDRNYGYTF
.	.	TRBV7-2	TRBJ2-7	TGTGCCAGCAGCAGGGGAGCCTCAAACGAGCAGTACTTC	CASSRGASNEQYF
TRBD2	.	TRBV29-1	TRBJ2-3	TGCAGCATTCGAGGGGGGACGGGGGGGCCAGATACGCAGTATTTT	CSIRGGTGGPDTQYF
.	few	TRBV11-2	TRBJ2-7	TGTGCCAGCAGCTTAGATGGGCTAGCGATAACCTCCTACGAGCAGTACTTC	CASSLDGLAITSYEQYF
TRBD2	.	TRBV20-1	TRBJ2-1	TGCAGTGCTAGGGGGGGGTTGAGTCGGAATGAGCAGTTCTTC	CSARGGLSRNEQFF
TRBD2	few	TRBV5-1	TRBJ2-5	TGCGCCAGCAGCTTGGAGGCGGGAGGGCAAAGGCACCAGTACTTC	CASSLEAGGQRHQYF
TRBD2	.	TRBV10-3	TRBJ2-1	TGTGCCATAGCGGGAGGATACTACAATGAGCAGTTCTTC	CAIAGGYYNEQFF
.	.	TRBV6-2/TRBV6-3	TRBJ2-5	TGTGCCAGCAGCACCGAAAAACTAAGCAGGGATGAGACCCAGTACTTC	CASSTEKLSRDETQYF
.	.	TRBV5-5	TRBJ2-6	TGTGCCAGCAGCCGAGACCCATTTTCGAGGGGGGCCAACGTCCTGACTTTC	CASSRDPFSRGANVLTF
.	few	TRBV29-1	TRBJ2-7	TGCAGCGTTTCTCACGGGGTCTACGAGCAGTACTTC	CSVSHGVYEQYF
.	few	TRBV4-1	TRBJ2-7	TGCGCCAGCAGCCAAGATCTTAAGGGGCGACCCCACGAGCAGTACTTC	CASSQDLKGRPHEQYF
.	.	TRBV6-5	TRBJ1-4	TGTGCCAGCAGTTATTACGGGGCAGGGGATGAAAAACTGTTTTTT	CASSYYGAGDEKLFF
TRBD1	.	TRBV12-3/TRBV12-4	TRBJ2-5	TGTGCCAGCAGTTTCAGGCGACAGGGCCCACAAGAGACCCAGTACTTC	CASSFRRQGPQETQYF
.	few	TRBV20-1	TRBJ2-7	TGCAGTGCTAGAGAGGCCGGGGGACCCTACGAGCAGTACTTC	CSAREAGGPYEQYF
TRBD1	.	TRBV6-6	TRBJ1-1	TGTGCCAGCAGAACTATGACAGGGGGGACTGAAGCTTTCTTT	CASRTMTGGTEAFF
.	few	TRBV12-3/TRBV12-4	TRBJ1-5	TGTGCCAGCGCCCTGGGGCTGAGTAGTACGAAAAATCAGCCCCAGCATTTT	CASALGLSSTKNQPQHF
.	.	TRBV12-3/TRBV12-4	TRBJ1-5	TGTGCCAGCAGTCTTTTTTCCGGGCCCTATAGCAATCAGCCCCAGCATTTT	CASSLFSGPYSNQPQHF
TRBD1	.	TRBV15	TRBJ1-5	TGTGCCACCAGCAGAGAGACAGGGGTCGTGTTGGATCAGCCCCAGCATTTT	CATSRETGVVLDQPQHF
.	once	TRBV28	TRBJ1-2	TGTGCCAGCGGTGATCCCGCCAACTATGGCTACACCTTC	CASGDPANYGYTF
.	few	TRBV20-1	TRBJ2-1	TGCAGTGCTAGGGACTATCAAAACAATGAGCAGTTCTTC	CSARDYQNNEQFF
TRBD2	once	TRBV10-3	TRBJ2-1	TGTGCCATCAGTGAGATGCCTAGCGGGCGCTACAATGAGCAGTTCTTC	CAISEMPSGRYNEQFF
.	.	TRBV11-2	TRBJ1-1	TGTGCCAGCAGCTCTCCCGTGGGGGGTCTGAACACTGAAGCTTTCTTT	CASSSPVGGLNTEAFF
.	.	TRBV6-4	TRBJ2-1	TGTGCCAGCAGTGACATGTCCAATGAGCAGTTCTTC	CASSDMSNEQFF
TRBD1	.	TRBV2	TRBJ2-1	TGTGCCAGCAGTGACCGGGACAGATACAATGAGCAGTTCTTC	CASSDRDRYNEQFF
TRBD2	.	TRBV5-4	TRBJ2-3	TGTGCCAGCAGCTTGGTGGGCGTGGCGGGAGGCACAGATACGCAGTATTTT	CASSLVGVAGGTDTQYF
.	.	TRBV20-1	TRBJ1-1	TGCAGTGCTAGAGTGAGCGGGACCAAGGTTAACACTGAAGCTTTCTTT	CSARVSGTKVNTEAFF
TRBD1	few	TRBV5-1	TRBJ2-3	TGCGCCAGCAGCTCCCCGGACAGGGCTAGCACAGATACGCAGTATTTT	CASSSPDRASTDTQYF